The next 17 T cell receptor beta chains were all read from a single sample in a study of T cell clonotyping in hematopoietic cell transplantation. Sequenced by immunoSEQ multiplex PCR; TCRdb stores in-frame clones only, minus some. The sample consists of about 69,000 clones, about 95% of them appearing once. Time point defined: recipient sample about 28 days before transplant, after cytoreduction. Sequencing was performed on peripheral blood mononuclear cells, taken before stem cell transplant. The receptors here all came from a woman aged 45-65 years with acute myeloid leukemia. Some clones in this sample may be carry-over from other donors' samples.

The chain recombines TRBV29-1 with TRBJ1-1; D unclear. Germline CDR1 and CDR2: SQVTM and ANQGSEA. V gave up 6 bases and J gave up 7 bases, with 9 bases separating them. This CDR3 region has 10 residues. This chain's CDR3 is CSVVQNEAFF. The DNA for the CDR3 is TGCAGCGTAGTACAGAATGAAGCTTTCTTT.

V is TRBV4-2 and J is TRBJ2-5, with 8 bases fitting TRBD2. The CDR3 contains 18 residues. Germline values: CDR1 LGHNA, CDR2 YNFKEQ. J lost 1 base, V lost 2 bases, and 12 bases had no gene match. CDR3 sequence reads: CASSQYDGGDAFQETQYF. Written as DNA, the CDR3 is TGTGCCAGCAGCCAATACGACGGGGGGGATGCTTTCCAAGAGACCCAGTACTTC.

The chain is built from TRBV19 and TRBJ2-3, with D perhaps TRBD1 (5 bases). The CDR3 length is 16 residues. Germline V gene sequence: CDR1 LNHDA, CDR2 SQIVND (reference sequence). V was shortened by 6 bases and J by 0 bases, with 16 bases between the two germline ends. CDR3 sequence reads: CASSDQGKVSTDTQYF. In DNA, the CDR3 is TGTGCCAGTAGCGACCAGGGAAAGGTTAGCACAGATACGCAGTATTTT.

The chain employs TRBV27 and TRBJ1-1; D gene uncertain. CDR3 length equals 14 residues. Germline V gene lookup returns CDR1 MNHEY and CDR2 SMNVEV (reference sequence). The V end lost 5 bases, the J end lost 1 base, and 11 bases lay between the germline ends. The CDR3 spells CASSARVANTEAFF. The DNA of the CDR3 is TGTGCCAGCAGTGCCCGGGTAGCGAACACTGAAGCTTTCTTT.

The rearrangement links TRBV29-1 to TRBJ1-5; unclear D gene. This CDR3 is 12 amino acids long. Germline CDR1 reads SQVTM; CDR2 reads ANQGSEA. V lost 4 bases and J 7 bases, leaving 11 bases between the germline ends. The CDR3 nucleotides read TGCAGCGTTGCCTGGGGTGGCCAGCCCCAGCATTTT. Amino acids: CSVAWGGQPQHF.

The rearrangement links TRBV7-2 to TRBJ2-7; D is unresolved. Germline V gene sequence: CDR1 SGHTA, CDR2 FQGNSA. With 4 bases removed from V and 8 bases from J, the gap between germline ends came to 15 bases. CDR3 length equals 13 residues. CDR3 nucleotides: TGTGCCAGCAGCTCCACTCTGGACCCTCAGCAGTACTTC. This encodes CASSSTLDPQQYF.

V is TRBV19 and J is TRBJ2-7; no firm D call. The germline V and J ends were trimmed by 2 bases and 3 bases, with 11 bases remaining between them. Germline lookup yields CDR1 LNHDA and CDR2 SQIVND (reference sequence). The CDR3 runs to 14 residues. The CDR3 loop reads CASSIRADGYEQYF. In DNA, the CDR3 is TGTGCCAGTAGTATACGGGCTGATGGCTACGAGCAGTACTTC.

The rearrangement uses TRBV28 and TRBJ1-2; unclear D gene. Trimming cost V 7 bases and J 3 bases, with 18 bases left between them. CDR1 MDHEN and CDR2 SYDVKM come from the germline V gene. This CDR3 is built from 15 residues. CDR3 nucleotides: TGTGCCAGCACCCTGAGCCCCGCAGGCCACTATGGCTACACCTTC. Its translation is CASTLSPAGHYGYTF.

This chain uses TRBV28 with TRBJ1-5; TRBD1 matches 10 bases. Per the germline V gene, CDR1 is MDHEN and CDR2 is SYDVKM. This CDR3 has 15 residues. V was clipped by 3 bases and J by 9 bases; unmatched bases: 8. The CDR3 sequence is CASSFPGTGDRPQHF. In DNA form, the CDR3 reads TGTGCCAGCAGTTTCCCCGGGACAGGGGACAGGCCCCAGCATTTT.

This chain connects TRBV11-2 to TRBJ2-3, with D perhaps TRBD1 (6 bases). The germline V gene has CDR1 SGHAT and CDR2 FQNNGV. Trimming left V 1 base short and J 3 bases short, with 11 bases between. This CDR3 region has 15 residues. CDR3 in amino acids: CASSLANRDTDTQYF. CDR3 DNA: TGTGCCAGCAGCTTAGCGAACAGGGATACAGATACGCAGTATTTT.

The J gene is TRBJ2-5, the V gene TRBV5-1, with TRBD2 identical over 7 bases. The V gene's germline CDR1 is SGHRS and CDR2 YFSETQ. This CDR3 contains 17 residues. V lost 3 bases and J lost 5; bases outside the gene matches: 16. CDR3 residues: CASSWGSSTAAGETQYF. The DNA of the CDR3 is TGCGCCAGCAGCTGGGGCTCTAGCACAGCAGCGGGGGAGACCCAGTACTTC.

V gene TRBV6-1 combines with J gene TRBJ2-3; 8 nucleotides agree with TRBD2. The germline V gene encodes CDR1 MNHNS and CDR2 SASEGT. V trimming: 2 bases; J trimming: 0 bases; junction bases outside the gene matches: 4. This CDR3 has 16 residues. This CDR3 reads CASSEWASGSTDTQYF. The CDR3 nucleotides read TGTGCCAGCAGTGAATGGGCTAGCGGGAGCACAGATACGCAGTATTTT.

The chain joins TRBV19 to TRBJ2-7; 7 nucleotides align to TRBD1. This CDR3 spans 14 amino acids. CDR1 and CDR2 from the germline V gene are LNHDA and SQIVND (reference sequence). The V segment lost 8 bases and the J segment 3 bases; nucleotides outside the gene matches: 10. The CDR3 region is CASRDRPGIYEQYF. CDR3 nucleotides: TGTGCCAGTCGGGACAGACCTGGGATCTACGAGCAGTACTTC. Supplemented by reference TRBV19 and TRBJ2-7, the full variable domain reads DGGITQSPKYLFRKEGQNVTLSCEQNLNHDAMYWYRQDPGQGLRLIYYSQIVNDFQKGDIAEGYSVSREKKESFPLTVTSAQKNPTAFYLCASRDRPGIYEQYFGPGTRLTVT.

V usage is TRBV27 and J usage is TRBJ2-7; D remains ambiguous. The germline CDR1 and CDR2 sequences are MNHEY and SMNVEV (reference sequence). V was clipped by 5 bases and J by 6 bases, with 8 bases between them. The CDR3 runs to 11 residues. CDR3 sequence (DNA): TGTGCCAGCAGTACACAGAGCGAGCAGTACTTC. The encoded protein is CASSTQSEQYF.

The chain combines TRBV6-5 with TRBJ1-3; 8 bases align to TRBD1. This CDR3 region has 15 residues. Trimming cost V 3 bases and J 4 bases; bases outside gene matches: 5. The V gene's germline CDR1 is MNHEY and CDR2 SVGAGI. CDR3 coding DNA: TGTGCCAGCAGTTATCAGGGGGCTAGCGGAAACACCATATATTTT. This sequence encodes CASSYQGASGNTIYF.

The J gene is TRBJ1-3, the V gene TRBV9; possibly TRBD1 for D (6 bases). The CDR3 sequence is 13 residues long. The V gene lost 4 bases and the J gene lost 7 bases, with 12 bases spanning the gap. CDR1 and CDR2 from the germline V gene are SGDLS and YYNGEE. CDR3: CASSLQGGNTIYF. CDR3 DNA: TGTGCCAGCAGCCTACAGGGAGGGAACACCATATATTTT.

The V call is TRBV11-2, the J call TRBJ1-1; 8 bases fit TRBD1. The length of the CDR3 is 13 residues. From germline, CDR1 is SGHAT and CDR2 FQNNGV. Losses at the gene ends were 0 bases for V and 8 bases for J; bases not matched to a gene: 2. The CDR3 loop reads CASSLDWDREAFF. For the CDR3, the DNA is TGTGCCAGCAGCTTAGACTGGGACAGGGAAGCTTTCTTT.